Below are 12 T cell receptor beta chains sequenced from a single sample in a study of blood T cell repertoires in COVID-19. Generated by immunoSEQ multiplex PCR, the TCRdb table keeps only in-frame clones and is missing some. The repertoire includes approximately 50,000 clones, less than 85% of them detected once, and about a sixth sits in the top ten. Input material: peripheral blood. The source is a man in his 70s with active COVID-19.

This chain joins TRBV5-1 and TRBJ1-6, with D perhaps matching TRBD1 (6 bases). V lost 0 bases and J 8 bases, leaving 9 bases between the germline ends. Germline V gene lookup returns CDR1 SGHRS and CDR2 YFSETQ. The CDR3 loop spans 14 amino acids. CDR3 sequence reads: CASSLEQGDSPLHF. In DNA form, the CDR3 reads TGCGCCAGCAGCTTGGAACAGGGAGATTCACCCCTCCACTTT.

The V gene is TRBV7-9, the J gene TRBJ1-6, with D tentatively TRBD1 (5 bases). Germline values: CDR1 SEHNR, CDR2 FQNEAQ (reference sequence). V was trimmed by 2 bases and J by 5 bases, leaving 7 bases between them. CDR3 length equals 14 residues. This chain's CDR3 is CASSLIQDNSPLHF. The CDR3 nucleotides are TGTGCCAGCAGCTTAATACAGGATAATTCACCCCTCCACTTT.

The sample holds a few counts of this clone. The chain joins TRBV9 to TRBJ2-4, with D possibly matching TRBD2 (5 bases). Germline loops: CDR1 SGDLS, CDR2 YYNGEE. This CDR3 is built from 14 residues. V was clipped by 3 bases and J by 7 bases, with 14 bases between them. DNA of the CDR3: TGTGCCAGCAGCGGTGGGGAGCTCGGGAACATTCAGTACTTC. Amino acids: CASSGGELGNIQYF.

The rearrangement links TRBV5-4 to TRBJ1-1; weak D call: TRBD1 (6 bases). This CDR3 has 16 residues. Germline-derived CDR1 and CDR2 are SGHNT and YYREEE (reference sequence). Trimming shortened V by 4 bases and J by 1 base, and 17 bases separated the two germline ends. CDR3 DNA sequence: TGTGCCAGCAGCACCGGACGTCTGGGGGCGAACACTGAAGCTTTCTTT. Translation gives CASSTGRLGANTEAFF.

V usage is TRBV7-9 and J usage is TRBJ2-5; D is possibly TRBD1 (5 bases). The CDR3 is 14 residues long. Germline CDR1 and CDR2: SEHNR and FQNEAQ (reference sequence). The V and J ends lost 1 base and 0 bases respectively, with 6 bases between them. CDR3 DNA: TGTGCCAGCAGCTTAGACAGGTACCAAGAGACCCAGTACTTC. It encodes CASSLDRYQETQYF.

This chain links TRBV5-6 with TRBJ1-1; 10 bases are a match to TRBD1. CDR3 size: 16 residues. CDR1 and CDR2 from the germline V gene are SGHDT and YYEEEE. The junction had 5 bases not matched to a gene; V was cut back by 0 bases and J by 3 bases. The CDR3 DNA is TGTGCCAGCAGCTTGGGACAGGGGGCTCATTACACTGAAGCTTTCTTT. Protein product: CASSLGQGAHYTEAFF.

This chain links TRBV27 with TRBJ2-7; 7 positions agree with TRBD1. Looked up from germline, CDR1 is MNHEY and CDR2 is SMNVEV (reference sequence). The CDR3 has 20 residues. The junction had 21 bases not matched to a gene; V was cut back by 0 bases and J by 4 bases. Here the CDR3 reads CASSLSPVYRGASTFYEQYF. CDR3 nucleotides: TGTGCCAGCAGTTTATCACCCGTATACAGGGGCGCGTCCACTTTTTACGAGCAGTACTTC.

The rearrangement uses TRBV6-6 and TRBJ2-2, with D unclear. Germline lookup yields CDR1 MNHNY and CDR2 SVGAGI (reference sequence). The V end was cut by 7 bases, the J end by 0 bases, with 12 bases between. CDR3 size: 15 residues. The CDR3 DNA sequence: TGTGCCAGCACCGATGGCAGGACGAACACCGGGGAGCTGTTTTTT. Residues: CASTDGRTNTGELFF.

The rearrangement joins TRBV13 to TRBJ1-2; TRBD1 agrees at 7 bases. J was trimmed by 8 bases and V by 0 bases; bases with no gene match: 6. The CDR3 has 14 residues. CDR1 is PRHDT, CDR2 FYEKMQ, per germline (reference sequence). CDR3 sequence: CASSLGAGGDGYTF. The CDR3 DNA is TGTGCCAGCAGCTTAGGGGCAGGGGGAGACGGCTACACCTTC.

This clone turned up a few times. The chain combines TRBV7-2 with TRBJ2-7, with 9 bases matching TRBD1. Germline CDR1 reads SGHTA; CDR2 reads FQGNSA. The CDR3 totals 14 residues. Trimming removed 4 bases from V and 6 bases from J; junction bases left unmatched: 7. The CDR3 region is CASSSGTGSSEQYF. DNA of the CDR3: TGTGCCAGCAGCTCCGGGACAGGGAGTAGCGAGCAGTACTTC.

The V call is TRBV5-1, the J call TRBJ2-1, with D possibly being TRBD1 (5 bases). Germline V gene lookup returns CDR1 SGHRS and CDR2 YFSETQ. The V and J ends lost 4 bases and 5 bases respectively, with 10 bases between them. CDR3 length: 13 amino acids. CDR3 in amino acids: CASSQGQNNEQFF. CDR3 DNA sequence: TGCGCCAGCAGCCAAGGACAAAACAATGAGCAGTTCTTC.

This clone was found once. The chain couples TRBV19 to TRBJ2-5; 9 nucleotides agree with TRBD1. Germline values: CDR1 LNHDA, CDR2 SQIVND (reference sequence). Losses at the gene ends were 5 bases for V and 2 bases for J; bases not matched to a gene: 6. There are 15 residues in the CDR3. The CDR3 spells CASSRQGDHQETQYF. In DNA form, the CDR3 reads TGTGCCAGTAGTCGACAGGGGGACCATCAAGAGACCCAGTACTTC.